Each of the 15 T cell receptor beta chains below was sequenced from the same sample in a study of control samples from healthy donors and cancer patients. Libraries were prepared by immunoSEQ multiplex PCR; TCRdb keeps only in-frame clonotypes and omits some of them. This table has more than 100,000 clones, about nine tenths appearing once. Material: PBMCs. The receptors shown here come from a man between 45 and 60 years old with head and neck cancer.

The chain links TRBV28 to TRBJ2-7; D unresolved. Germline values: CDR1 MDHEN, CDR2 SYDVKM. There are 14 residues in the CDR3. The V and J ends lost 6 bases and 3 bases respectively, with 15 bases between them. The CDR3: CASSSRKTYYEQYF. The CDR3 nucleotides are TGTGCCAGCAGCTCCCGCAAGACCTACTACGAGCAGTACTTC.

The V gene is TRBV6-5, the J gene TRBJ1-4; 8 bases agree with TRBD1. Germline V gives CDR1 MNHEY, CDR2 SVGAGI. V dropped 7 bases and J dropped 3; count of bases not matched to a gene: 1. The CDR3 is made up of 13 amino acids. CDR3 region: CASKGQANEKLFF. DNA of the CDR3: TGTGCCAGCAAGGGACAGGCTAATGAAAAACTGTTTTTT.

Note on this clone: The sample holds other DNA sequences that translate to the same CDR3. Here the CDR3 reads CSVAGGQGGHEQFF. In DNA, the CDR3 is TGCAGCGTGGCGGGGGGACAGGGGGGGCATGAGCAGTTCTTC. The chain carries TRBV29-1 and TRBJ2-1; 11 bases are a match to TRBD1. Germline trimming cut 6 bases from V and 8 bases from J; bases unmatched to any gene: 9. The CDR3 consists of 14 residues. Per germline, CDR1 SQVTM and CDR2 ANQGSEA.

The V call is TRBV6-5, the J call TRBJ2-1, with unresolved D. The germline CDR1 and CDR2 sequences are MNHEY and SVGAGI. This CDR3 contains 14 residues. Trimming left V 6 bases short and J 6 bases short, with 15 bases between. The DNA for the CDR3 is TGTGCCAGCAGGAACTCTCCAAGGGTCAATGAGCAGTTCTTC. This codes for CASRNSPRVNEQFF.

This clone has just one count. The V call is TRBV18, the J call TRBJ1-2; TRBD1 aligns across 7 bases. The junction had 14 bases not matched to a gene; V was cut back by 1 base and J by 6 bases. Germline CDR1 reads KGHSH; CDR2 reads LQKENI. The CDR3 is made up of 17 amino acids. Here the CDR3 DNA reads TGTGCCAGCTCACCACGGGACAGAGCACTTGGTATCGATGGCTACACCTTC. As protein: CASSPRDRALGIDGYTF.

To note about this clone: Other DNA sequences in the same sample also yield this CDR3. This chain links TRBV29-1 with TRBJ2-5; TRBD1 matches at 8 bases. CDR1 and CDR2 (germline): SQVTM, ANQGSEA. Trimming cost V 3 bases and J 5 bases; bases outside gene matches: 2. There are 12 residues in the CDR3. This CDR3 reads CSVDRGRETQYF. CDR3 coding DNA: TGCAGCGTTGACAGGGGGCGGGAGACCCAGTACTTC.

This rearrangement joins TRBV6-5 to TRBJ1-1; no definite D call. The CDR3 contains 13 residues. Trimming took off 8 bases at V and 6 bases at J, with 16 bases between the two ends. The germline V gene encodes CDR1 MNHEY and CDR2 SVGAGI. CDR3: CASFKRVTAEAFF. The CDR3 DNA sequence: TGTGCCAGCTTTAAAAGGGTCACTGCTGAAGCTTTCTTT.

CDR3 DNA: TGTGCCAGCAGTAGACAGGGCTTCTACAATGAGCAGTTCTTC. This codes for CASSRQGFYNEQFF. The chain has TRBV27 and TRBJ2-1; 7 bases are a match to TRBD1. This CDR3 has 14 residues. Germline V gene data show CDR1 as MNHEY and CDR2 as SMNVEV (reference sequence). The junction had 4 bases not matched to a gene; V was cut back by 5 bases and J by 3 bases.

The J gene is TRBJ2-1, the V gene TRBV5-1; TRBD2 agrees at 10 bases. The CDR3 is made up of 18 amino acids. Germline V gene data show CDR1 as SGHRS and CDR2 as YFSETQ. Unmatched junction bases numbered 14, after V lost 3 bases and J lost 5 bases. The CDR3 reads CASSSGTSVRVFDNEQFF. The CDR3 coding sequence is TGCGCCAGCAGCTCCGGGACTAGCGTTCGAGTTTTCGACAATGAGCAGTTCTTC.

V usage is TRBV18 and J usage is TRBJ1-3; the D gene is possibly TRBD1 (6 bases). Germline CDR1 KGHSH, CDR2 LQKENI. The CDR3 has 16 residues. Trimming took 0 bases from V and 2 from J, leaving 11 bases between them. CDR3 loop: CASSPPTGLAGNTIYF. The CDR3 DNA reads as TGTGCCAGCTCACCACCTACAGGGTTAGCTGGAAACACCATATATTTT.

This clone has only one observation. The J gene is TRBJ1-4, the V gene TRBV9; no clear D gene. The V and J ends lost 0 bases and 4 bases respectively, with 10 bases between them. CDR3 length equals 15 residues. Germline lookup yields CDR1 SGDLS and CDR2 YYNGEE. The chain's CDR3 is CASSVGGPLNEKLFF. CDR3 nucleotide sequence: TGTGCCAGCAGCGTAGGTGGACCGCTTAATGAAAAACTGTTTTTT. The variable domain in full, with the rest retrieved from reference TRBV9 and TRBJ1-4, is DSGVTQTPKHLITATGQRVTLRCSPRSGDLSVYWYQQSLDQGLQFLIQYYNGEERAKGNILERFSAQQFPDLHSELNLSSLELGDSALYFCASSVGGPLNEKLFFGSGTQLSVL.

V is TRBV19 and J is TRBJ2-3, with 9 bases identical to TRBD1. CDR1 is LNHDA and CDR2 is SQIVND in the germline V gene (reference sequence). Trimming cost V 7 bases and J 5 bases; bases outside gene matches: 10. The CDR3 extends over 15 amino acids. CDR3 DNA sequence: TGTGCCAGTAAACCGGGACAGGGTTTTGGAGATACGCAGTATTTT. It yields the protein CASKPGQGFGDTQYF. Full variable domain (rest looked up from reference TRBV19 and TRBJ2-3): DGGITQSPKYLFRKEGQNVTLSCEQNLNHDAMYWYRQDPGQGLRLIYYSQIVNDFQKGDIAEGYSVSREKKESFPLTVTSAQKNPTAFYLCASKPGQGFGDTQYFGPGTRLTVL.

This chain joins TRBV5-5 and TRBJ2-7; TRBD1 matches at 7 bases. This CDR3 is 16 amino acids long. CDR1 and CDR2 (germline): SGHKS, YYEKEE (reference sequence). With 1 base clipped from V and 3 bases from J, the junction kept 10 bases outside the gene matches. The CDR3 loop reads CASSLRPTTGLYEQYF. The CDR3 coding sequence is TGTGCCAGCAGCTTGCGTCCGACGACAGGGCTCTACGAGCAGTACTTC.

This chain joins TRBV5-1 and TRBJ1-6; no definite D call. Germline CDR1 is SGHRS and CDR2 is YFSETQ. Trimming left V 6 bases short and J 10 bases short, with 17 bases between. This CDR3 spans 14 amino acids. The CDR3 nucleotides are TGCGCCAGCACCCTGCGGAGTGACGGCTCACCCCTCCACTTT. It yields the protein CASTLRSDGSPLHF.

This chain joins TRBV28 and TRBJ1-1, with 7 bases matching TRBD1. Unmatched junction bases numbered 11, after V lost 5 bases and J lost 5 bases. This CDR3 region has 15 residues. Per the germline V gene, CDR1 is MDHEN and CDR2 is SYDVKM. The CDR3 spells CASSLIQGLGTEAFF. The CDR3, as DNA: TGTGCCAGCAGTCTGATACAGGGGTTGGGAACTGAAGCTTTCTTT.